This T cell receptor (beta chain) came from a study of cytomegalovirus exposure and HLA in healthy donors (dated by TCRdb to the late 2010s). For the wider study: An earlier analysis of approximately 640 of the donors reported more than 250 Gb of sequence data and 117 million unique TCR beta sequences from about 200 million T cells. In a later analysis, previously published TCR beta repertoires from 550 to 700 donors were re-analyzed and high-resolution HLA genotyping was added so that TCR occurrence patterns could be studied. Typing coverage differed by locus: A, B, C, DRB1 and DQB1 were typed in about 620-630 donors, DQA1 in 500 to 550, DPA1 in some 570, and DPB1 in 450 to 490. Besides the first cohort of approximately 710 subjects, a separate validation cohort made up of 120 or so different subjects was used. An earlier analysis of fewer than 700 of the donors applied high-throughput TCR beta sequencing to assess whether each TCR beta V gene segment acted as functional or pseudogenic. Donor age, sex, ethnicity and CMV serostatus were collected together with the repertoire data. A later genetic analysis used genome-wide SNP genotypes for about 65% of the roughly 670 donors, treating that subset as a discovery cohort. To predict cytomegalovirus infection status, the study combined high-throughput TCR immunosequencing, statistical association of individual TCRs with disease status, and machine learning. The study was designed to test whether signatures of past pathogen exposure could be identified by cataloging public T cell receptors. Of the 350 to 450 genotyped donors, less than 85% were placed in the genetic ancestry cluster associated with self-reported Caucasian donors. An early release that covered fewer than 800 HLA-typed donors contained around 330 gigabases of sequencing data and roughly 84 million unique TCR sequences. Four or five DR-DQ haplotypes were handled as single units for association and clustering, since linkage in the cohort was strong. Using immunosequencing, the study profiled T cell repertoires from approximately 700 subjects and related those repertoires to cytomegalovirus serostatus. Among a few hundred genotyped donors of the cohort, an average of 235,054 unique TCR beta nucleotide sequences were sequenced per donor, roughly a sixth of them non-productive. The later analysis used no new phenotypic data to find candidate immune exposures, relying instead on TCR beta sequences and their occurrence across donors. Both class I and class II loci were covered by HLA typing, at four-digit resolution. All discovery cohort repertoires had been generated on a single sequencing platform.

In total, about 650 healthy bone marrow donors made up the cohort. Cohort members were all nominally healthy when sampled, although unrecorded immune exposures were likely present. The donor tested CMV seropositive and was one of the 289 seropositive cohort members. Every donor gave a peripheral blood sample, and the peripheral blood mononuclear cells from that sample were used for TCR beta sequencing. Genomic DNA was extracted from the blood cell samples with the Qiagen DNeasy Blood Extraction Kit. As regards this clone: Its antigen remains undetermined. The sample holds no much larger clone one base away, and base qualities are not on file.

The library relied on the immunoSEQ multiplex PCR assay. For the multiplex PCR, a mixture combining 60 forward primers for TCR Vbeta segments and 13 reverse primers for TCR Jbeta segments was used. Amplification of the CDR3 region of rearranged TCR beta genes was performed with a multiplex PCR assay on genomic DNA. The Illumina HiSeq System was used to sequence the amplified TCR beta libraries as 87-base-pair reads. From the authors' description of their analysis: A later analysis counted around 72 million unique TCR beta chains across the 666 repertoires, and some 11 million of these chains were shared by at least two donors. Raw reads were error-corrected and collapsed into unique sequences by a nearest-neighbor algorithm in which closely related sequences were merged to remove PCR and sequencing errors. Alignment of CDR3 sequences to IMGT reference sequences was used to assign V, D and J gene segments. For a sequence to be retained, a match of at least six nucleotides to both a V gene segment and a J gene segment was required. A rearrangement counted as productive if the CDR3 had no stop codons and remained in frame with V and J, and every other rearrangement counted as non-productive. CDR3 was defined by IMGT convention, running from the second conserved V-encoded cysteine to the conserved J-encoded phenylalanine. Sequences without an unambiguous match to a single V gene segment were excluded from the earlier analysis of about 630 of the donors. An earlier analysis of some 500 of the donors classified V segments as functional when productive rearrangements were above 56.7% and as segregating when the standard deviation between donors was above 5%. A statistical classification framework was built for diagnosing cytomegalovirus status from the catalog of TCR beta chain sequences. A later analysis assigned V and J genes by comparing TCR nucleotide sequences with IMGT/GENE-DB human TR gene sequences. The TCRdist pipeline was used in a later analysis to assign CDR3 sequences and most-parsimonious VDJ recombination scenarios. A later analysis defined each TCR beta chain by its CDR3 amino acid sequence plus V-gene family, and excluded reads lacking a unique V-gene family. To address suspected cross-contamination and a sequencing artifact, a later analysis removed around 590 highly shared, low-generation-probability nucleotide sequences. For each public chain, a later analysis derived a clonal expansion index from normalized ranks of inferred template counts within each repertoire. In a later analysis, generation probabilities were computed with a VDJ recombination model fitted to out-of-frame rearrangements, and the resulting probabilities were checked against IGoR. Hypergeometric tests were used in a later analysis to score TCR-TCR, TCR-HLA and TCR-CMV co-occurrence, with a repertoire-size bias correction applied to the TCR pairs. A later analysis estimated false discovery rates by permuting HLA or CMV assignments 20 times. In a later analysis, co-occurring TCRs were grouped with DBSCAN, and TCRdist sequence similarity was added when clustering was performed within HLA-allele-positive subsets. Repertoires with fewer than 30,000 or more than 120,000 public chains were left out of co-occurrence clustering, as were five repertoires with anomalous nucleotide sharing. This is the immuneACCESS table as TCRdb keeps it, with only in-frame sequences that have V and J called. A part of the clones is gone; compared with another copy, unresolved V genes explain less than half, and the rest is unexplained. That table supplies the V and J calls and clone size; D and trimming were determined from the DNA. The sample data list 250,000 or so clones, and 75% to 85% of these were observed just once. Of the sample, under 8% falls within the top ten clones.

V is cut back by 4 bases and J by 6 bases, with 10 bases in the junction unmatched. The germline V gene (reference sequence) provides CDR1 SEHNR and CDR2 FQNEAQ. From cysteine to phenylalanine, the CDR3 is 15 amino acids long. Only the CDR3 region is kept as DNA, spanning 45 bases read in frame from base 1. The paper's findings and limits, for the study overall: Compared with the roughly 700-donor mean, donors in an Asian-associated ancestry cluster had fewer N-insertions in productive TCRs, according to a later genetic analysis. In a later analysis, most CMV-associated TCR beta chains were found to appear HLA-restricted, with HLA associations seemingly driven largely by CMV exposure. Approximately 18 rarely observed V segments, including chromosome 9 orphons, were excluded from the earlier analysis of approximately 500 of the donors because counts were too low. At a false discovery rate of 0.05, a later analysis linked under 20,000 TCR beta sequences to specific HLA alleles. The cohort was sequenced for TCR beta chains only, and without alpha or paired-chain data the features that could be detected were limited. In a later analysis, HLA-associated TCR beta chains showed more clonal expansion and lower generation probabilities than non-associated chains that were equally common. A cluster of highly shared sequence variants was judged likely to represent a technical artifact of the sequencing pipeline. In a later analysis, several top co-occurrence clusters were reported to appear linked to parvovirus B19, influenza, CMV and Epstein-Barr virus. The classifier was reported to diagnose cytomegalovirus status with high specificity and sensitivity in both the original and validation cohorts. Presence/absence analyses assumed roughly uniform sequencing depth across donors, an assumption that may not hold. The study gave a list of some 150 TCR beta chains associated with cytomegalovirus. When HLA alleles, especially DR and DQ, strongly co-occurred, TCR associations were difficult to assign to individual alleles. Because HLA typing was unavailable for some donors at each locus, only the typed subset was used in association tests. Correlated functional status among segregating V segments might reflect linkage disequilibrium, but an unknown experimental factor could not be ruled out. In an earlier analysis of several hundred of the donors, most TCR beta V segments were observed in productive rearrangements about 87% or about 30% of the time, broadly matching IMGT annotations. A further reported finding was that TCR beta sequences accurately predicted the HLA-A and HLA-B alleles for most subjects in the first cohort. In a later analysis, TCR association rates were found to vary across HLA loci, with the most associated TCRs seen for DRB1 alleles and the fewest for HLA-C alleles. For the cohort, immune exposure information was limited to CMV serostatus. Because the 87-base-pair reads could not distinguish some IMGT-functional V segments, including TRBV6-2 and TRBV6-3, those segments were excluded. In vitro tests confirmed that a few of the cytomegalovirus-associated TCR beta chains recognize cytomegalovirus antigens. An association between a missense DCLRE1C variant and V-gene and J-gene trimming of TCR beta chains was found in a later genetic analysis and replicated in an independent cohort. The authors suggested that the approach could potentially be extended to other disease states and immunological phenotypes. Across donors, most TCR sequences were observed very rarely, whereas some public TCRs were present in many individuals.

The chain links TRBV7-9 with TRBJ2-3; TRBD1 agrees with 7 junctional bases. The sequence came from a woman aged 55 to 70 in good health and CMV-seropositive. The sequenced sample was PBMCs. This receptor has the CDR3 CASSSGQLDVDTQYF. The DNA reads as follows: TGTGCCAGCAGCTCGGGACAGCTAGACGTGGATACGCAGTATTTT.